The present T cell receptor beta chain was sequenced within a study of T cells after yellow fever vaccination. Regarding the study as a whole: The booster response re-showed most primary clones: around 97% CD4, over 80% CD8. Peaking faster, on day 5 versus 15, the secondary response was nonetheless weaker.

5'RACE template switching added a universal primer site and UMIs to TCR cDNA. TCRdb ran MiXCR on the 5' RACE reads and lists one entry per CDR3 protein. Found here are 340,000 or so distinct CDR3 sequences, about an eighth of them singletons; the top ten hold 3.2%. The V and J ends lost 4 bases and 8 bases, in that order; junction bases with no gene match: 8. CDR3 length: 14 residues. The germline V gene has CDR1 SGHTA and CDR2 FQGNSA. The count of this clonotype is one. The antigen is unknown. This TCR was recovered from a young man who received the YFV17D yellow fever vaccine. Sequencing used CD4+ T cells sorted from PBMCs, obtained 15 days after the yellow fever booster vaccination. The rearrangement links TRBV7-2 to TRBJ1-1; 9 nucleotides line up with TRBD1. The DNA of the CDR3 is TGTGCCAGCAGCTCGAGGCGGACAGGGGCGGAAGCTTTCTTT. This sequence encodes CASSSRRTGAEAFF. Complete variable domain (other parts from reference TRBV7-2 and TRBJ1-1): GAGVSQSPSNKVTEKGKDVELRCDPISGHTALYWYRQSLGQGLEFLIYFQGNSAPDKSGLPSDRFSAERTGGSVSTLTIQRTQQEDSAVYLCASSSRRTGAEAFFGQGTRLTVV.